One sample yielded the 9 T cell receptor beta chains listed below, sequenced in a study of a mutant IDH1 vaccine in newly diagnosed glioma. These TCRs are of unknown antigen specificity. The repertoire was sequenced with immunoSEQ multiplex PCR; TCRdb's copy has only in-frame clones and lacks some. The table includes roughly 64,000 clones, roughly 74% detected once. The sample's time point: week 35, safety follow-up. In the vaccine, a single dose held 300 ug of the mutant IDH1 20-mer peptide, along with topical imiquimod. The source material was PBMCs, sampled from a glioma patient whose treatment included an IDH1 peptide vaccine. These receptors were taken from a man aged 50 to 60 with glioma.

V usage is TRBV2 and J usage is TRBJ1-2; 9 nucleotides match TRBD1. Unmatched junction bases numbered 9, after V lost 4 bases and J lost 0 bases. Germline lookup yields CDR1 SNHLY and CDR2 FYNNEI. This CDR3 has 17 residues. CDR3 loop: CASSVGGQGGSNYGYTF. In DNA form, the CDR3 reads TGTGCCAGCAGTGTTGGGGGACAGGGCGGATCTAACTATGGCTACACCTTC.

The chain carries TRBV7-2 and TRBJ1-6, with 10 bases that match TRBD1. J lost 7 bases, V lost 5 bases, and 14 bases had no gene match. The CDR3 spans 18 residues. Germline V gene lookup returns CDR1 SGHTA and CDR2 FQGNSA. CDR3 nucleotide sequence: TGTGCCAGCAGCCTCTCCATGGGACAGGGGAGGAGAAATTCACCCCTCCACTTT. Translation gives CASSLSMGQGRRNSPLHF. Filled out from reference TRBV7-2 and TRBJ1-6, the complete variable domain reads GAGVSQSPSNKVTEKGKDVELRCDPISGHTALYWYRQSLGQGLEFLIYFQGNSAPDKSGLPSDRFSAERTGGSVSTLTIQRTQQEDSAVYLCASSLSMGQGRRNSPLHFGNGTRLTVT.

The table lists this clone with a count of one. The V gene is TRBV5-1, the J gene TRBJ2-7; TRBD1 aligns across 9 bases. This CDR3 comprises 16 residues. Germline trimming cut 2 bases from V and 4 bases from J; bases unmatched to any gene: 10. In germline, CDR1 is SGHRS, CDR2 YFSETQ. CDR3 in amino acids: CASSFGHRGQPYEQYF. CDR3 sequence (DNA): TGCGCCAGCAGCTTCGGGCACAGGGGGCAACCGTACGAGCAGTACTTC. Drawing the rest from reference TRBV5-1 and TRBJ2-7, the complete variable domain is KAGVTQTPRYLIKTRGQQVTLSCSPISGHRSVSWYQQTPGQGLQFLFEYFSETQRNKGNFPGRFSGRQFSNSRSEMNVSTLELGDSALYLCASSFGHRGQPYEQYFGPGTRLTVT.

This clone has only a few counts. The genes are TRBV18 and TRBJ1-1; 7 nucleotides align to TRBD1. In germline, CDR1 is KGHSH, CDR2 LQKENI. J lost 7 bases, V lost 5 bases, and 1 base had no gene match. This CDR3 comprises 11 residues. CDR3 region: CASSRDSEAFF. The CDR3 DNA is TGTGCCAGCTCAAGGGACAGTGAAGCTTTCTTT.

The V call is TRBV9, the J call TRBJ2-7; 10 nucleotides align to TRBD1. V dropped 0 bases and J dropped 6; count of bases not matched to a gene: 6. Germline CDR1 reads SGDLS; CDR2 reads YYNGEE. The CDR3 has 15 amino acids. The CDR3 here is CASSVGGQGRGEQYF. The DNA for the CDR3 is TGTGCCAGCAGCGTAGGGGGACAGGGGAGGGGCGAGCAGTACTTC.

The chain combines TRBV7-2 with TRBJ2-2; no definite D call. Germline CDR1 SGHTA, CDR2 FQGNSA. The V end was cut by 1 base, the J end by 4 bases, with 16 bases between. The CDR3 has 17 residues. Here the CDR3 reads CASSLVSKGSGTGELFF. In nucleotides, the CDR3 is TGTGCCAGCAGCTTAGTTTCTAAAGGGTCTGGCACCGGGGAGCTGTTTTTT. Full variable domain (outside the CDR3, taken from reference TRBV7-2 and TRBJ2-2): GAGVSQSPSNKVTEKGKDVELRCDPISGHTALYWYRQSLGQGLEFLIYFQGNSAPDKSGLPSDRFSAERTGGSVSTLTIQRTQQEDSAVYLCASSLVSKGSGTGELFFGEGSRLTVL.

The table lists this clone with a count of one. The J gene is TRBJ1-3, the V gene TRBV4-1; no firm D call. Germline V gene data show CDR1 as MGHRA and CDR2 as YSYEKL. The V end was cut by 2 bases, the J end by 0 bases, with 17 bases between. This CDR3 comprises 18 residues. CDR3 sequence: CASSQNIDRGYSGNTIYF. For the CDR3, the DNA is TGCGCCAGCAGCCAAAATATCGACCGAGGGTACTCTGGAAACACCATATATTTT.

This chain joins TRBV7-2 and TRBJ2-5; possibly TRBD2 for D (6 bases). V gave up 3 bases and J gave up 4 bases, with 9 bases separating them. The CDR3 loop spans 13 amino acids. Looked up from germline, CDR1 is SGHTA and CDR2 is FQGNSA. The CDR3 region has the DNA TGTGCCAGCAGCTTTGACGGGGGAGAGACCCAGTACTTC. It codes for CASSFDGGETQYF.

The chain is built from TRBV7-9 and TRBJ2-7; D not resolved. The CDR3 is 14 amino acids. CDR1 and CDR2 (germline): SEHNR, FQNEAQ (reference sequence). Trimming cost V 1 base and J 1 base, with 8 bases left between them. This CDR3 is CASSLEGVSYEQYF. The CDR3 coding sequence is TGTGCCAGCAGCTTAGAAGGCGTTTCCTACGAGCAGTACTTC.